A selection of T cell receptor beta chains follows, all from one sample in a study of T cells expressing NK-cell markers. TCRdb re-analyzed the 5' RACE reads; it lists each CDR3 protein once, without DNA. The listing records about 460,000 distinct CDR3 sequences. Sequencing used blood T cells: a sorted CD56 or NKG2C T cell subset, CD4+ or CD8+ T cells, or bulk PBMC T cells (not recorded which). Source of these receptors: a woman aged 45-60 years in good health. Each CDR3 is given with its conserved first and last residue.

V gene: TRBV6-2/TRBV6-3; J gene: TRBJ2-3; CDR3 protein: CASSKTGPTKDTQYF
V gene: TRBV5-1; J gene: TRBJ1-4; CDR3 protein: CASSRTGGEKLFF
V gene: TRBV5-6; J gene: TRBJ2-5; CDR3 protein: CASSLAMGTQYF
V gene: TRBV2; J gene: TRBJ2-3; CDR3 protein: CASSEQSTTDTQYF
V gene: TRBV5-1; J gene: TRBJ1-2; CDR3 protein: CASSLETGRGYTF
V gene: TRBV20-1; J gene: TRBJ2-1; CDR3 protein: CSARIPARPGTSGYNEQFF
V gene: TRBV3-1; J gene: TRBJ1-2; CDR3 protein: CASSTHGGEASGYTF
V gene: TRBV4-1; J gene: TRBJ2-7; CDR3 protein: CASSQKWTSEAYEQYF
V gene: TRBV12-3/TRBV12-4; J gene: TRBJ1-4; CDR3 protein: CASSFGQGAAALFF
V gene: TRBV30; J gene: TRBJ2-1; CDR3 protein: CAWGPWYNEQFF
V gene: TRBV30; J gene: TRBJ2-2; CDR3 protein: CAWSQVPGSGELFF
V gene: TRBV15; J gene: TRBJ2-7; CDR3 protein: CATSSPSKRSGRGYEQYF
V gene: TRBV6-1; J gene: TRBJ2-7; CDR3 protein: CASSRTETYEQYF
V gene: TRBV5-1; J gene: TRBJ2-7; CDR3 protein: CASSSGTSGRLSYEQYF
V gene: TRBV6-5; J gene: TRBJ1-5; CDR3 protein: CASSRRGGGNQPQHF
V gene: TRBV12-3/TRBV12-4; J gene: TRBJ1-3; CDR3 protein: CASSPPSSGNTIYF
V gene: TRBV3-1; J gene: TRBJ2-2; CDR3 protein: CASSQRGRAGGELFF
V gene: TRBV11-2; J gene: TRBJ2-1; CDR3 protein: CASSPNRADNEQFF
V gene: TRBV7-2; J gene: TRBJ2-3; CDR3 protein: CASSLAEGTDTQYF
V gene: TRBV12-3/TRBV12-4; J gene: TRBJ2-1; CDR3 protein: CASSFSARRSDGFF
V gene: TRBV10-1; J gene: TRBJ1-4; CDR3 protein: CASSDRGLGEKLFF
V gene: TRBV12-3/TRBV12-4; J gene: TRBJ1-3; CDR3 protein: CAINRGSGNTIYF
V gene: TRBV5-1; J gene: TRBJ2-5; CDR3 protein: CASKRKETQYF
V gene: TRBV5-1; J gene: TRBJ2-7; CDR3 protein: CASSARQGSLNEQYF
V gene: TRBV7-9; J gene: TRBJ2-1; CDR3 protein: CASSVAGTPYNEQFF
V gene: TRBV19; J gene: TRBJ1-5; CDR3 protein: CASSILVNQPQHF
V gene: TRBV11-3; J gene: TRBJ1-1; CDR3 protein: CASSTPVWGNTEAFF
V gene: TRBV27; J gene: TRBJ2-3; CDR3 protein: CASSPLGGGTDTQYF
V gene: TRBV5-5; J gene: TRBJ2-3; CDR3 protein: CASSFGGLAADTQYF